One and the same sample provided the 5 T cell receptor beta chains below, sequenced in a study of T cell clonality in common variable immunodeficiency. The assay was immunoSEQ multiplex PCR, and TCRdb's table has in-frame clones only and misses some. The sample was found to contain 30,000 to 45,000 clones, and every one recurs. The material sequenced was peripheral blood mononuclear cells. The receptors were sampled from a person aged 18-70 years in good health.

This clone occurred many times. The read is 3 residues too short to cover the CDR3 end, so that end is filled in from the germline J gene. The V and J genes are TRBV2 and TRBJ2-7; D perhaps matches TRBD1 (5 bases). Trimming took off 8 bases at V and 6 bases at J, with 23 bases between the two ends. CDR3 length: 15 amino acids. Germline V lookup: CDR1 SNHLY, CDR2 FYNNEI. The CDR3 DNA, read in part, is TGTGCCAGCCCAACTCATTCAGGGAAAACGGGCGAG. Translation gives CASPTHSGKTGE. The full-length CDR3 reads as CASPTHSGKTGEQYF.

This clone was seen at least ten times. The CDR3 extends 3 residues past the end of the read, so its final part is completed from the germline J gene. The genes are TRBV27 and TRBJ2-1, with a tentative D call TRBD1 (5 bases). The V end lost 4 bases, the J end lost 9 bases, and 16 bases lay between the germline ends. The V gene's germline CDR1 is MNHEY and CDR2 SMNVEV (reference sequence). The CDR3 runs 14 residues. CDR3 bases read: TGTGCCAGCAGTTGGACCTCAGGGCGACTTGAG. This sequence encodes CASSWTSGRLE. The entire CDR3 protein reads CASSWTSGRLEQFF.

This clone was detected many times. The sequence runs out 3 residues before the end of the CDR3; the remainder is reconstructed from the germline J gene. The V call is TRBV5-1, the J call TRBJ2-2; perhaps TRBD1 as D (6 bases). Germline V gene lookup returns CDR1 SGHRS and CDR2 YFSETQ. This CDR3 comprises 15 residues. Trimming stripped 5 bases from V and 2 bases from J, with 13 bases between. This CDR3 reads CASRERTVNTGELFF. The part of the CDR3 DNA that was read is TGCGCCAGCAGAGAGCGGACAGTAAACACCGGGGAG.

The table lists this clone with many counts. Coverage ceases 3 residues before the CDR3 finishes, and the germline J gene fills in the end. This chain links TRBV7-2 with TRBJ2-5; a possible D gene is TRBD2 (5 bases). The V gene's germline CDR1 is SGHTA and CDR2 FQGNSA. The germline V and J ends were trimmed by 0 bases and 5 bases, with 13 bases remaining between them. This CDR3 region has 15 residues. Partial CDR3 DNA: TGTGCCAGCAGCTTAGCGCGTGCGGGTGTGGAGACC. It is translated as CASSLARAGVET. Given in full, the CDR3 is CASSLARAGVETQYF.

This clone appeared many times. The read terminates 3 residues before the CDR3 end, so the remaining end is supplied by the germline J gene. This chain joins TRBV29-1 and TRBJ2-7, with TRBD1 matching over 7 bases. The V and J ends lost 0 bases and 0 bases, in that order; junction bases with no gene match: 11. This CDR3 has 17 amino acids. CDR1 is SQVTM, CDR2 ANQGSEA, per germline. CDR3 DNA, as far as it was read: TGCAGCGTTGAAGAGAATTGGGACAGCCAAAGCTCCTACGAG. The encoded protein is CSVEENWDSQSSYE. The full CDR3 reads CSVEENWDSQSSYEQYF.